The 29 T cell receptor beta chains in this list originate from one sample, sequenced in a study of blood T cell repertoires in COVID-19. Clones were read by immunoSEQ multiplex PCR, and TCRdb kept only the in-frame ones, dropping some. This table holds some 100,000 clones, roughly 90% found once. Sequencing input: peripheral blood. These receptors all stem from a man aged 60 to 75 with acute or convalescent COVID-19.

The rearrangement uses TRBV5-1 and TRBJ2-7, with 9 bases identical to TRBD1. Germline V gives CDR1 SGHRS, CDR2 YFSETQ. V lost 1 base to trimming and J lost 5 bases; unmatched junction nucleotides: 1. CDR3 length: 13 residues. The CDR3, as DNA: TGCGCCAGCAGCTTGTACAGGGGGCACGAGCAGTACGTC. Translating it yields CASSLYRGHEQYV.

The table lists this clone with a few counts. The chain recombines TRBV24-1 with TRBJ2-1; D possibly corresponds to TRBD2 (6 bases). The V end was cut by 3 bases, the J end by 3 bases, with 11 bases between. The CDR3 length is 15 residues. Germline V gene sequence: CDR1 KGHDR, CDR2 SFDVKD. The CDR3 DNA reads as TGTGCCACCAGTGATCCACGGGGGAACTACAATGAGCAGTTCTTC. Its translation: CATSDPRGNYNEQFF.

The V gene is TRBV19, the J gene TRBJ2-7; TRBD1 matches at 8 bases. CDR1 and CDR2 (germline): LNHDA, SQIVND (reference sequence). The CDR3 contains 15 residues. V was pared by 3 bases and J by 5 bases, with 9 bases of the junction left unmatched. Here the CDR3 DNA reads TGTGCCAGTAGTATCGGTCAGGGGGCCATCGACGAGCAGTACTTC. Protein sequence: CASSIGQGAIDEQYF.

This rearrangement joins TRBV13 to TRBJ1-6; 9 bases align to TRBD1. Germline CDR1 PRHDT, CDR2 FYEKMQ (reference sequence). The CDR3 sequence is 16 residues long. Trimming at V came to 4 bases and at J to 7 bases, leaving 8 bases not matched to a gene. The CDR3 protein is CASSSRDRVYNSPLHF. The CDR3 coding sequence is TGTGCCAGCAGCTCCCGGGACAGGGTGTACAATTCACCCCTCCACTTT. Filled out from reference TRBV13 and TRBJ1-6, the complete variable domain reads AAGVIQSPRHLIKEKRETATLKCYPIPRHDTVYWYQQGPGQDPQFLISFYEKMQSDKGSIPDRFSAQQFSDYHSELNMSSLELGDSALYFCASSSRDRVYNSPLHFGNGTRLTVT.

The chain links TRBV5-6 to TRBJ1-5; 7 bases agree with TRBD1. V shed 3 bases and J 4 bases; nucleotides not matched to a gene: 7. There are 15 residues in the CDR3. Germline lookup yields CDR1 SGHDT and CDR2 YYEEEE. The CDR3 sequence is CASSSRQGRNQPQHF. In DNA form, the CDR3 reads TGTGCCAGCAGCTCTCGACAGGGCAGAAATCAGCCCCAGCATTTT.

The chain carries TRBV19 and TRBJ2-1; TRBD2 matches 13 bases. V lost 5 bases, J lost 4 bases, and 14 bases stayed unmatched. The germline V gene has CDR1 LNHDA and CDR2 SQIVND (reference sequence). CDR3 length: 19 amino acids. The CDR3 bases are TGTGCCAGTAGTGCCGAAAGGACTAGCGGGAGTAGGGGATACAATGAGCAGTTCTTC. Translating gives CASSAERTSGSRGYNEQFF.

The chain employs TRBV5-1 and TRBJ2-1; D may be TRBD1 (6 bases). The CDR3 runs to 14 residues. CDR1 SGHRS and CDR2 YFSETQ come from the germline V gene. V lost 7 bases and J lost 8, with 19 bases in between. The CDR3 nucleotides read TGCGCCAGCCAAGGGGGACGTTCCGGCTATGAGCAGTTCTTC. Translated, it gives CASQGGRSGYEQFF.

The chain uses TRBV11-3 and TRBJ2-2, with 11 nucleotides matching TRBD2. The V segment lost 5 bases and the J segment 1 base; nucleotides outside the gene matches: 3. CDR1 SGHNT and CDR2 YENEEA come from the germline V gene. CDR3 length: 16 amino acids. CDR3 coding DNA: TGTGCCAGCAGCCCCGGGACTAGCGGGAACACCGGGGAGCTGTTTTTT. It translates to CASSPGTSGNTGELFF. Based on the CDR3 plus reference TRBV11-3 and TRBJ2-2, the full variable domain is EAGVVQSPRYKIIEKKQPVAFWCNPISGHNTLYWYLQNLGQGPELLIRYENEEAVDDSQLPKDRFSAERLKGVDSTLKIQPAELGDSAVYLCASSPGTSGNTGELFFGEGSRLTVL.

This clone appeared a single time. The V gene is TRBV24-1, the J gene TRBJ1-2, with D possibly being TRBD1 (6 bases). Trimming removed 9 bases at V and 8 bases at J, with 18 bases between. The CDR3 extends over 13 amino acids. The germline V gene encodes CDR1 KGHDR and CDR2 SFDVKD. DNA for the CDR3: TGTGCCACCCGCAGGGACACCACGGAAGGCTACACCTTC. The encoded protein is CATRRDTTEGYTF.

This chain links TRBV5-4 with TRBJ2-2; D is unresolved. The CDR3 totals 13 residues. The germline V gene encodes CDR1 SGHNT and CDR2 YYREEE (reference sequence). V lost 0 bases and J 7 bases, leaving 7 bases between the germline ends. CDR3 in DNA: TGTGCCAGCAGCTTGGCCAACGGCGGGGAGCTGTTTTTT. This encodes CASSLANGGELFF. Based on the CDR3 plus reference TRBV5-4 and TRBJ2-2, the full variable domain is ETGVTQSPTHLIKTRGQQVTLRCSSQSGHNTVSWYQQALGQGPQFIFQYYREEENGRGNFPPRFSGLQFPNYSSELNVNALELDDSALYLCASSLANGGELFFGEGSRLTVL.

The V call is TRBV12-3 or TRBV12-4, the J call TRBJ1-2, with 9 positions matching TRBD1. The trim removed 5 bases at V and 4 bases at J, leaving 2 bases unmatched. The CDR3 consists of 13 residues. CDR3 DNA sequence: TGTGCCAGCAGTCGGGACAGGGTCTATGGCTACACCTTC. Protein sequence: CASSRDRVYGYTF.

The chain recombines TRBV5-4 with TRBJ1-1, with 7 bases fitting TRBD1. The CDR3 runs to 15 residues. Germline V lookup: CDR1 SGHNT, CDR2 YYREEE (reference sequence). V lost 1 base and J lost 3; bases outside the gene matches: 6. CDR3 protein: CASSLSGRGDTEAFF. The CDR3 DNA follows: TGTGCCAGCAGCTTGTCCGGCAGGGGGGACACTGAAGCTTTCTTT.

V gene TRBV28 combines with J gene TRBJ1-1, with TRBD1 as a possible D gene (5 bases). Trimming stripped 7 bases from V and 3 bases from J, with 15 bases between. This CDR3 region has 14 residues. Germline CDR1 MDHEN, CDR2 SYDVKM. The CDR3 spells CASIEHRPYTEAFF. As DNA, the CDR3 is TGTGCCAGCATCGAGCACAGGCCCTACACTGAAGCTTTCTTT.

This chain uses TRBV6-5 with TRBJ1-1, with D possibly TRBD1 on 6 matching bases. V gave up 0 bases and J gave up 3 bases, with 11 bases separating them. CDR1 is MNHEY, CDR2 SVGAGI, per germline. The CDR3 is 15 residues long. For the CDR3, the DNA is TGTGCCAGCAGTTACTCGAGAGGGGGTCACACTGAAGCTTTCTTT. This gives the protein CASSYSRGGHTEAFF.

V is TRBV19 and J is TRBJ2-3; TRBD2 matches at 9 bases. The CDR3 sequence is 15 residues long. Germline assignment: CDR1 LNHDA and CDR2 SQIVND (reference sequence). The V gene end was trimmed by 5 bases and the J gene end by 2 bases; junction bases not matched to a gene: 5. The CDR3 DNA sequence: TGTGCCAGTAGTTCGCTAGCGGGAAACACAGATACGCAGTATTTT. Its translation: CASSSLAGNTDTQYF.

This clone was detected only a few times. This chain joins TRBV19 and TRBJ1-5; 8 bases fit TRBD1. The CDR3 totals 15 residues. The ends lost 5 bases at V and 6 bases at J; junction bases unmatched: 9. Per germline, CDR1 LNHDA and CDR2 SQIVND (reference sequence). CDR3 in amino acids: CASSAGQGGVQPQHF. The CDR3 coding sequence is TGTGCCAGTAGTGCCGGACAGGGTGGGGTTCAGCCCCAGCATTTT.

The rearrangement joins TRBV3-1 (or the pseudogene TRBV3-2) to TRBJ1-2; D might be TRBD1 (5 bases). This CDR3 has 17 amino acids. Trimming cost V 4 bases and J 6 bases, with 24 bases left between them. Germline CDR1 is LGHDT and CDR2 is YNNKEL (reference sequence). CDR3 in amino acids: CASSLRWRGAGSDGYTF. Written as DNA, the CDR3 is TGTGCCAGCAGCCTCCGGTGGAGGGGCGCCGGATCGGATGGCTACACCTTC.

The CDR3 reads CASSLWLMNTGELFF. CDR3 nucleotide sequence: TGTGCCAGCAGTTTATGGCTTATGAACACCGGGGAGCTGTTTTTT. This chain links TRBV27 with TRBJ2-2; D unclear. The CDR3 runs to 15 residues. The V gene's germline CDR1 is MNHEY and CDR2 SMNVEV (reference sequence). V shed 1 base and J shed 1 base, with 7 bases lying between them.

The chain recombines TRBV29-1 with TRBJ1-1; D remains unclear. V was clipped by 5 bases and J by 0 bases, with 10 bases between them. From germline, CDR1 is SQVTM and CDR2 ANQGSEA. This CDR3 is built from 13 residues. The CDR3 loop reads CSVLSRMNTEAFF. In DNA, the CDR3 is TGCAGCGTTTTATCCAGAATGAACACTGAAGCTTTCTTT.

The chain couples TRBV5-5 to TRBJ2-3; D uncertain. V was trimmed by 2 bases and J by 0 bases, leaving 10 bases between them. Germline CDR1 reads SGHKS; CDR2 reads YYEKEE (reference sequence). The CDR3 runs to 15 residues. The CDR3 spells CASSFGLTSTDTQYF. CDR3 DNA: TGTGCCAGCAGCTTTGGTCTAACTAGCACAGATACGCAGTATTTT.

The chain is built from TRBV7-3 and TRBJ2-1; D is unclear. From germline, CDR1 is SGHTA and CDR2 FQGTGA. The germline V and J ends were trimmed by 3 bases and 5 bases, with 5 bases remaining between them. The CDR3 runs to 12 residues. The CDR3 here is CASSLRDNEQFF. In DNA form, the CDR3 reads TGTGCCAGCAGCTTGCGAGACAATGAGCAGTTCTTC.

The rearrangement joins TRBV7-9 to TRBJ1-2; no clear D. V was clipped by 4 bases and J by 8 bases, with 17 bases between them. Germline assignment: CDR1 SEHNR and CDR2 FQNEAQ (reference sequence). This CDR3 spans 14 amino acids. DNA of the CDR3: TGTGCCAGCAGCTCGACAACCCTCTTGGAAGGCTACACCTTC. Its protein product is CASSSTTLLEGYTF.

This clone was counted once. V gene TRBV10-3 combines with J gene TRBJ2-7, with 7 bases lining up with TRBD1. The CDR3 has 14 residues. The trim removed 0 bases at V and 4 bases at J, leaving 3 bases unmatched. CDR1 and CDR2 (germline): ENHRY, SYGVKD. The CDR3 protein is CAISESGTEYEQYF. Here the CDR3 DNA reads TGTGCCATCAGTGAGTCAGGGACAGAATACGAGCAGTACTTC.

The V call is TRBV7-9, the J call TRBJ2-7; no definite D call. The germline V and J ends were trimmed by 1 base and 4 bases, with 14 bases remaining between them. Per the germline V gene, CDR1 is SEHNR and CDR2 is FQNEAQ (reference sequence). The CDR3 consists of 15 residues. Here the CDR3 DNA reads TGTGCCAGCAGCTTAGTGGCCCGGGTGTTTTACGAGCAGTACGTC. This translates into CASSLVARVFYEQYV.

This chain connects TRBV4-2 to TRBJ1-4; a possible D gene is TRBD1 (5 bases). The length of the CDR3 is 15 residues. The V end was cut by 1 base, the J end by 3 bases, with 9 bases between. Germline V gene sequence: CDR1 LGHNA, CDR2 YNFKEQ. The CDR3 loop is CASSQGRGSNEKLFF. CDR3 sequence (DNA): TGTGCCAGCAGCCAAGGGCGGGGGTCTAATGAAAAACTGTTTTTT.

The chain recombines TRBV6-1 with TRBJ1-5; D not resolved. V was trimmed by 1 base and J by 4 bases, leaving 5 bases between them. The V gene's germline CDR1 is MNHNS and CDR2 SASEGT. CDR3 length: 13 residues. In DNA, the CDR3 is TGTGCCAGCAGTGAAGAAGCAAATCAGCCCCAGCATTTT. Amino acid sequence: CASSEEANQPQHF.

This clone was seen more than once but under ten times. J is TRBJ2-1 and V is TRBV19; 13 nucleotides align to TRBD2. This CDR3 region has 14 residues. Germline V gene lookup returns CDR1 LNHDA and CDR2 SQIVND (reference sequence). V shed 8 bases, J shed 12 bases, and the junction held 10 bases outside the gene matches. CDR3 DNA sequence: TGTGCCAGTGTGGGGACTAGCGGGACCCTCGGGCAGTTCTTC. It encodes CASVGTSGTLGQFF.

The V and J genes are TRBV4-1 and TRBJ2-3, with TRBD2 identical over 7 bases. J gave up 2 bases and V 7 bases, and 6 bases lay outside the gene matches. Germline V gives CDR1 MGHRA, CDR2 YSYEKL. The CDR3 length is 14 residues. Written as DNA, the CDR3 is TGCGCCAGCAATGAAGCGGGAATCACAGATACGCAGTATTTT. Translated: CASNEAGITDTQYF.

The V call is TRBV7-2, the J call TRBJ1-3; no definite D call. Trimming shortened V by 3 bases and J by 8 bases, and 14 bases separated the two germline ends. The CDR3 length is 14 residues. Germline V gives CDR1 SGHTA, CDR2 FQGNSA. CDR3 loop: CASSFRPVIDTIYF. The DNA of the CDR3 is TGTGCCAGCAGCTTCCGCCCGGTTATTGACACCATATATTTT.